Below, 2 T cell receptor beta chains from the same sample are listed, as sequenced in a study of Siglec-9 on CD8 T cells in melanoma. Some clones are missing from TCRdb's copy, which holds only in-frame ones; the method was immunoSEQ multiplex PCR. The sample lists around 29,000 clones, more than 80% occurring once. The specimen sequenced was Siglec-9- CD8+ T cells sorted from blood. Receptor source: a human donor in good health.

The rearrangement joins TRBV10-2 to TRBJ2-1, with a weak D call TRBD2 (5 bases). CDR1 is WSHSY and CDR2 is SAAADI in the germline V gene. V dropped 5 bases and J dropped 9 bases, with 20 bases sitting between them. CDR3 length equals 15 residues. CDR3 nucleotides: TGCGCCAGCAGTCCGTATGAGGGAGTATCCTTTGAGCAGTTCTTC. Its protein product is CASSPYEGVSFEQFF.

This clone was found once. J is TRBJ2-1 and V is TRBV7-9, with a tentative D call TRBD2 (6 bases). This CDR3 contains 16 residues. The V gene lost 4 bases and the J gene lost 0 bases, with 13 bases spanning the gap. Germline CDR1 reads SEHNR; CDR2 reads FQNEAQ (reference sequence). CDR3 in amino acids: CASSWTGDPSYNEQFF. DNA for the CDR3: TGTGCCAGCAGCTGGACGGGGGACCCCTCCTACAATGAGCAGTTCTTC.